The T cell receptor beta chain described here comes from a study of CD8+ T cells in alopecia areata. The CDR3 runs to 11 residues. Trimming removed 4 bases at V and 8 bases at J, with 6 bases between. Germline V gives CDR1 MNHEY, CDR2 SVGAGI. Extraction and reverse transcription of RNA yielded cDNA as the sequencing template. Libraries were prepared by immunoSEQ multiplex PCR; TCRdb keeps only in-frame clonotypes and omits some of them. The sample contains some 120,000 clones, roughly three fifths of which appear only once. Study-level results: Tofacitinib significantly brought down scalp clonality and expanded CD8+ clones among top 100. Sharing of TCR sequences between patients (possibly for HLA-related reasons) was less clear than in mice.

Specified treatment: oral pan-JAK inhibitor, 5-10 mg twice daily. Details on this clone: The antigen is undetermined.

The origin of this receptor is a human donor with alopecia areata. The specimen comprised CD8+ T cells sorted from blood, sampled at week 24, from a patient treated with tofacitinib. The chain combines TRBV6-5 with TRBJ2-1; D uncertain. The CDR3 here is CASSSQYEQFF. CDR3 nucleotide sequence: TGTGCCAGCAGTTCCCAGTATGAGCAGTTCTTC.